The sample holds a few counts of the clone carrying this T cell receptor (beta chain). What it recognizes is unknown. A read error is possible here, since a much larger clone lies one base away. Trimming pared 4 bases from V and 9 bases from J, leaving 14 bases between. The CDR3 has 12 amino acids. Germline values: CDR1 SGHRS, CDR2 YFSETQ. This specimen comes from a study of CD8+CD57+ T cells in acquired aplastic anemia. Study results and limitations: Levels of CD8+ Simpson's diversity were not significantly distinct in patients versus controls. The number of CD8+ CDR3 sequences shared by patients and controls was under 35.

It was patients with CD8+CD57+ cell expansion by flow cytometry who were chosen for sequencing. Genomic DNA acted as the template from which TCR beta VDJ combination and CDR3 sequence profiling were carried out. TCRdb re-analysed the reads in MiXCR, keeping a single row per CDR3 protein. The table has some 150,000 distinct CDR3 sequences, just over 50% seen once; the top ten hold roughly 12%. This chain connects TRBV5-1 to TRBJ2-7; weak D call: TRBD1 (5 bases). Sequenced sample: sorted CD4+, CD8+, or CD8+CD57+ T cells (not recorded which) from PBMCs. This receptor was taken from a human donor with aplastic anemia. The CDR3 reads CASSVPTEMQYF. The CDR3 nucleotides read TGCGCCAGCAGCGTACCGACAGAGATGCAGTACTTC. Full variable domain (rest looked up from reference TRBV5-1 and TRBJ2-7): KAGVTQTPRYLIKTRGQQVTLSCSPISGHRSVSWYQQTPGQGLQFLFEYFSETQRNKGNFPGRFSGRQFSNSRSEMNVSTLELGDSALYLCASSVPTEMQYFGPGTRLTVT.